This T cell receptor beta chain was captured in a study of T-cell reconstitution after alpha-beta-depleted transplantation in children. CDR1 DFQATT and CDR2 SNEGSKA come from the germline V gene (reference sequence). This CDR3 comprises 15 residues. V was cut by 3 bases and J by 3 bases, with 17 bases left in between. The TCRbeta library was prepared with unique molecular identifiers. Via MiXCR, TCRdb re-called the PCR reads, giving one row per CDR3 protein. This sample yields some 460,000 distinct CDR3 sequences, of which under 20% are seen a single time; 25% to 35% belongs to the top ten. The sequenced sample was PBMCs, mostly from graft donor cells, obtained 360 days after TCRalphabeta/CD19-depleted stem cell transplant. This sequence originates from a boy less than two years old who had a stem cell transplant for Wiskott-Aldrich syndrome, so the T cells may come from the graft donor. The chain combines TRBV20-1 with TRBJ2-5, with TRBD1 as a possible D gene (6 bases). DNA of the CDR3: TGCAGTGCTAGTCCTTGGCGCGGACAGAAAGAGACCCAGTACTTC. As protein: CSASPWRGQKETQYF.